The text below deals with one TCR beta chain. Two or more post-ART PBMC samples, plus at least one pre-ART sample, were available for each donor. Each HIV-infected participant was given treatment in the United States. The CDR3 spans 15 residues. V dropped 1 base and J dropped 5; count of bases not matched to a gene: 5. The germline V gene encodes CDR1 LGHNA and CDR2 YNFKEQ. The data were taken from a study of long-term antiretroviral therapy in people with HIV. Version v3.0 of the immunoSEQ assay ran at survey level. This table comes from immunoSEQ multiplex PCR, and its TCRdb copy is limited to in-frame clones, with some not included. Here the sample spans roughly 14,000 clones, about 79% being singletons.

Sample: unsorted PBMCs, taken 0.4 years after starting antiretroviral therapy. The chain combines TRBV4-2 with TRBJ1-1; TRBD1 matches 9 bases. This TCR derives from a man younger than 45 with HIV. CDR3 residues: CASSQAGQGGTEAFF. The DNA for the CDR3 is TGTGCCAGCAGCCAAGCGGGACAGGGAGGGACTGAAGCTTTCTTT.